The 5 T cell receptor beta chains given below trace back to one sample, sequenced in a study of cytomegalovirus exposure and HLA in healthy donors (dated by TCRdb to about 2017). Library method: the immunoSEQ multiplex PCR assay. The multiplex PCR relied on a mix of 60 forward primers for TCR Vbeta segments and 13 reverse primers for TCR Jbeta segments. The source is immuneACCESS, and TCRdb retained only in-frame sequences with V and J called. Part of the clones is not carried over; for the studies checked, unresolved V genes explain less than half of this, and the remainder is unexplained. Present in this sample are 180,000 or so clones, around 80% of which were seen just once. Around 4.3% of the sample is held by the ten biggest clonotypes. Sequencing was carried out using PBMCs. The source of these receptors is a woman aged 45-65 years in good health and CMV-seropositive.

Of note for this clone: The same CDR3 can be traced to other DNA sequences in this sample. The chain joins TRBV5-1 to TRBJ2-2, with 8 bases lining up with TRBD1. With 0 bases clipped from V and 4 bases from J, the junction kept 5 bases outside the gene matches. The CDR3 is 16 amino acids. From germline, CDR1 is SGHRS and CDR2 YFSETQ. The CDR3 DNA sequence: TGCGCCAGCAGCTTGGCCGGACAGGGATCCACCGGGGAGCTGTTTTTT. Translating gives CASSLAGQGSTGELFF.

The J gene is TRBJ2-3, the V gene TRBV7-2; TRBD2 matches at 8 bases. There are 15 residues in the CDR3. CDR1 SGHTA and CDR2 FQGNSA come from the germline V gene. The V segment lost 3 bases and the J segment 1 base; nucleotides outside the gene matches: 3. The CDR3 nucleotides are TGTGCCAGCAGCTTTAGCGGGGACCGCACAGATACGCAGTATTTT. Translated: CASSFSGDRTDTQYF.

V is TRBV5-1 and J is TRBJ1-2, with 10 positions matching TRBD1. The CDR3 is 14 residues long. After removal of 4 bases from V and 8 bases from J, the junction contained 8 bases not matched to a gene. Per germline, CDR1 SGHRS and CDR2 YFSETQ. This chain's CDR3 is CASSPTGGDLGYTF. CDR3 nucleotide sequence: TGCGCCAGCAGCCCGACAGGGGGCGACCTGGGCTACACCTTC.

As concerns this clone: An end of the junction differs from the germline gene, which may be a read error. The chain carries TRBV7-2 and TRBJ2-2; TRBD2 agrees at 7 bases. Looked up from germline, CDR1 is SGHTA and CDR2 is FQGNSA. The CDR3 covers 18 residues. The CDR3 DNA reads TGTGCCAGCAGCTTACTCGTGGGTGAGGGAGGGGTAACCGGGGAGCCGTTTTTT. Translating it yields CASSLLVGEGGVTGEPFF.

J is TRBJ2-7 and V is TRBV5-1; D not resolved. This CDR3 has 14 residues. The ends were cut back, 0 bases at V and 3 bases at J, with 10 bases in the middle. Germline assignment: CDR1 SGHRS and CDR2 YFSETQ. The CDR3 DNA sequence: TGCGCCAGCAGCTTGGATGGGCTGTTCTACGAGCAGTACTTC. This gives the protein CASSLDGLFYEQYF. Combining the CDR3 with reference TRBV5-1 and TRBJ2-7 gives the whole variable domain KAGVTQTPRYLIKTRGQQVTLSCSPISGHRSVSWYQQTPGQGLQFLFEYFSETQRNKGNFPGRFSGRQFSNSRSEMNVSTLELGDSALYLCASSLDGLFYEQYFGPGTRLTVT.